These T cell receptor beta chains were read from a single sample in a study of blood T cell repertoires in COVID-19. The assay was immunoSEQ multiplex PCR, and TCRdb's table has in-frame clones only and misses some. The data hold roughly 92,000 clones, with roughly nine tenths observed a single time. The sample comprised peripheral blood. The receptors stem from a man over 45 with acute or convalescent COVID-19. CDR3s include the opening cysteine and the closing phenylalanine or tryptophan. The D gene is left open where the match is weak. The size field is filled for only some rows; it gives once, few, many or a size class.

clone_size,d_call,j_call,v_call,cdr3_nt,cdr3_aa
-,TRBD2,TRBJ2-1,TRBV9,TGTGCCAGCAGCGGCCCCGGGACTACGAATGAGCAGTTCTTC,CASSGPGTTNEQFF
-,-,TRBJ2-5,TRBV1,TGCACCAGCCTAAAACTGGCTTTCAGGGAAGAGACCCAGTACTTC,CTSLKLAFREETQYF
few,TRBD1,TRBJ1-3,TRBV29-1,TGCAGCGTTGAGGACAGGGGGCTAGGAAACACCATATATTTT,CSVEDRGLGNTIYF
-,TRBD1,TRBJ1-5,TRBV29-1,TGCAGCGTGGCCGGACAGGGCCCGGACCAGCCCCAGCATTTT,CSVAGQGPDQPQHF
once,TRBD1,TRBJ1-3,TRBV11-1,TGTGCCAGCAGCTCCCCTCGGACAGGAACCGACACCATATATTTT,CASSSPRTGTDTIYF
-,-,TRBJ2-5,TRBV10-1,TGCGCCAGCAGTGAGTCCCGAGGGGGAGCAGAGACCCAGTACTTC,CASSESRGGAETQYF
-,-,TRBJ2-2,TRBV2,TGTGCCAGCAGTGGTCATTTCCGGGAGCTGTTTTTT,CASSGHFRELFF
-,TRBD2,TRBJ2-1,TRBV10-3,TGTGCCATCAGTGAGTTTGCTAGCGGGATCTCGCGGAATGAGCAGTTCTTC,CAISEFASGISRNEQFF
-,TRBD2,TRBJ2-3,TRBV5-6,TGTGCCAGCAGCGGTGTTGCGGGAGGAGGCTGGAGCACAGATACGCAGTATTTT,CASSGVAGGGWSTDTQYF
-,TRBD2,TRBJ2-1,TRBV11-2,TGTGCCAGCAGCTCCCCCGGGGGGGTAGCGGGAAGTCGAGAGTTCTTC,CASSSPGGVAGSREFF
-,TRBD1,TRBJ1-2,TRBV24-1,TGTGCCACCAGTGAGGGGACAGGCCTTACTAACTATGGCTACACCTTC,CATSEGTGLTNYGYTF
-,TRBD2,TRBJ2-1,TRBV29-1,TGCAGCGTAAGGACTAGCCCCAATGAGCAGTTCTTC,CSVRTSPNEQFF
-,TRBD2,TRBJ2-1,TRBV24-1,TGTGCCACCAGTGATCGGACTAGCAGAATCTACAGGGTAGAGCAGTTCTTC,CATSDRTSRIYRVEQFF
-,-,TRBJ2-7,TRBV5-4,TGTGCCAGCAGCTTGTCGACACTTGGTCCCTACGAGCAGTACTTC,CASSLSTLGPYEQYF
once,-,TRBJ1-2,TRBV11-3,TGTGCCAGCAGCTTAGCCAGGGAAAATGGCTACACCTTC,CASSLARENGYTF
-,-,TRBJ2-1,TRBV10-3,TGTGCCATCGCCCGGGACATCTTAACATGGGGCTACAATGAGCAGTTCTTC,CAIARDILTWGYNEQFF
once,-,TRBJ2-6,TRBV19,TGTGCCAGTAGTAAGCTCAGGGGCGGCAGCTCTGGGGCCAACGTCCTGACTTTC,CASSKLRGGSSGANVLTF
-,-,TRBJ2-1,TRBV6-5,TGTGCCAGCAGTTACTACCGCGGTGAGCAGTTCTTC,CASSYYRGEQFF
-,-,TRBJ2-3,TRBV24-1,TGTGCCACCAGTGATTTTAGCGACGGGTCAGATACGCAGTATTTT,CATSDFSDGSDTQYF
few,-,TRBJ2-1,TRBV6-5,TGTGCCAGCAGTTACTCTAGCTGGGGGCGCGGAAATGAGCAGTTCTTC,CASSYSSWGRGNEQFF
-,-,TRBJ1-6,TRBV7-9,TGTGCCAGCAGCTTCCAAGTGACAGCCTCCTATAATTCACCCCTCCACTTT,CASSFQVTASYNSPLHF
-,-,TRBJ2-5,TRBV7-9,TGTGCCAGCAGCTTAGCGGGCCACCAGACCCAGTACTTC,CASSLAGHQTQYF
-,-,TRBJ1-1,TRBV12-1,TGTGCCAGCAGCTTTCCACAGTCTTCGAACACTGAAGCTTTCTTT,CASSFPQSSNTEAFF
-,-,TRBJ2-1,TRBV28,TGTGCCAGCAGCCAGACCGGGGGGCGATACAATGAGCAGTTCTTC,CASSQTGGRYNEQFF
-,-,TRBJ1-5,TRBV30,TGTGCCTGGAGTGGAGGGAGAAACAATCAGCCCCAGCATTTT,CAWSGGRNNQPQHF
-,-,TRBJ2-2,TRBV6-5,TGTGCCAGCAGCCGGAACACCGGGGAGCTGTTTTTT,CASSRNTGELFF
few,-,TRBJ1-2,TRBV19,TGTGCCAGTAGTATAGATTCGGGGAACTATGGCTACACCTTC,CASSIDSGNYGYTF
-,-,TRBJ2-1,TRBV6-6,TGTGCCAGCAGTTACGCCGGGAGTTCCCCCTACAATGAGCAGTTCTTC,CASSYAGSSPYNEQFF
-,-,TRBJ1-6,TRBV18,TGTGCCAGCTCACCCCGTGGAGGGCTTGATTCACCCCTCCACTTT,CASSPRGGLDSPLHF
-,-,TRBJ2-1,TRBV12-5,TGTGCTAGTGGGTCAGAAGGGAGCAATGAGCAGTTCTTC,CASGSEGSNEQFF
once,-,TRBJ1-2,TRBV6-1,TGTGCCAGCAGTGAAGCCCAGTTTCCAGGGTATGGCTACACCTTC,CASSEAQFPGYGYTF
-,TRBD2,TRBJ2-5,TRBV7-6,TGTGCCAGCAGCTTAGTGGGACTAGCCTTCCAAGAGACCCAGTACTTC,CASSLVGLAFQETQYF
-,TRBD2,TRBJ2-5,TRBV30,TGTGCTTGGAGTGGGGCAGCGGGGGTCCAAGAGACCCAGTACTTC,CAWSGAAGVQETQYF
once,-,TRBJ2-4,TRBV6-5,TGTGCCAGCAGTTACAAGGGTTACGGAGGGGACATTCAGTACTTC,CASSYKGYGGDIQYF
-,-,TRBJ1-1,TRBV12-3/TRBV12-4,TGTGCCAGCAGTCAACAACCCCGTACTGAAGCTTTCTTT,CASSQQPRTEAFF
-,TRBD2,TRBJ2-5,TRBV6-6,TGTGCCAGCAGTAAGACTAGCGGAAACCAAGAGACCCAGTACTTC,CASSKTSGNQETQYF
-,TRBD1,TRBJ1-2,TRBV7-2,TGTGCCAGCAGCGGCCGGGACAGCTCCTATGGCTACACCTTC,CASSGRDSSYGYTF
-,-,TRBJ2-1,TRBV11-2,TGTGCCAGCAGCCAAGGAGTCAATGAGCAGTTCTTC,CASSQGVNEQFF
-,-,TRBJ1-1,TRBV19,TGTGCCAGTAGTGCACGACAGACTTACACTGAAGCTTTCTTT,CASSARQTYTEAFF
-,-,TRBJ1-1,TRBV5-6,TGTGCCAGCAGCCCCGCCGGAGCGAACACTGAAGCTTTCTTT,CASSPAGANTEAFF
-,TRBD1,TRBJ1-5,TRBV6-5,TGTGCCAGCAATCGGGACAGAGGTAATCAGCCCCAGCATTTT,CASNRDRGNQPQHF
once,TRBD1,TRBJ2-2,TRBV6-5,TGTGCCAGCAGTCCCGGGACAGGGATGACCGGGGAGCTGTTTTTT,CASSPGTGMTGELFF
-,-,TRBJ1-5,TRBV7-9,TGTGCCAGCAGCTTAGGGGCTCAGCCCCAGCATTTT,CASSLGAQPQHF
-,TRBD2,TRBJ2-1,TRBV7-8,TGTGCCAGCAGCTTAGTTCGGCCTAGCGGGAGGGCCAGGAATGAGCAGTTCTTC,CASSLVRPSGRARNEQFF
once,TRBD2,TRBJ2-3,TRBV27,TGTGCCAGCAGTTCCCCAGCGGGAATAAATACGCAGTATTTT,CASSSPAGINTQYF
once,TRBD2,TRBJ2-5,TRBV27,TGTGCCAGCAGTTGGTGGGAGGGCGGAATAGAGACCCAGTACTTC,CASSWWEGGIETQYF
-,TRBD1,TRBJ2-6,TRBV2,TGTGCCAGCAGTGAAGCGGCAGGGGGCGCGTCAAGGACTTTC,CASSEAAGGASRTF
once,TRBD1,TRBJ1-2,TRBV14,TGTGCCAGCAGCCAAGATCTTAGGGGACAGCGCACCTATGGCTACACCTTC,CASSQDLRGQRTYGYTF
-,TRBD2,TRBJ2-1,TRBV6-5,TGTGCCAGCAGTTACGGGAGGGGAAATGAGCAGTTCTTC,CASSYGRGNEQFF
-,-,TRBJ2-2,TRBV27,TGTGCCAGCAACGTAGATGGGGGGACCGGGGAGCTGTTTTTT,CASNVDGGTGELFF